The 10 T cell receptor beta chains reported below all come from one sample, sequenced in a study of T cell repertoires in cytomegalovirus infection (dated by TCRdb to about 2019). The reads were generated on an Illumina HiSeq 1500. TCRdb itself trimmed the public reads at Q25 with fastp, ran MiXCR and retained productive beta chains. Each CDR3 protein appears once, grouped with its most common genes and DNA. Recorded for this sample are some 400,000 distinct CDR3 sequences; around a sixth of them occurred a single time. Around 10% of the sample is held by the ten biggest clonotypes. Source material: PBMCs. These receptors came from a human donor in good health (CMV status not recorded). Some clones in this sample may be carry-over from other donors' samples.

This clonotype has only a few counts. The V gene is TRBV2, the J gene TRBJ1-5, with a weak D call TRBD1 (5 bases). The V end was cut by 5 bases, the J end by 3 bases, with 14 bases between. The CDR3 contains 15 residues. CDR1 is SNHLY and CDR2 is FYNNEI in the germline V gene. The CDR3 nucleotides are TGTGCCAGCAGTTCCGGACCGGGGGTCAATCAGCCCCAGCATTTT. Its protein product is CASSSGPGVNQPQHF.

This clonotype was observed a few times. This rearrangement joins TRBV5-1 to TRBJ2-5, with 7 bases identical to TRBD1. Germline CDR1 is SGHRS and CDR2 is YFSETQ. V lost 4 bases, J lost 3 bases, and 6 bases stayed unmatched. The CDR3 consists of 14 residues. Here the CDR3 reads CASSPGQEEETQYF. DNA of the CDR3: TGCGCCAGCAGCCCCGGACAGGAGGAAGAGACCCAGTACTTC.

This clonotype was seen ten or more times. The chain has TRBV7-2 and TRBJ2-5; tentative D call: TRBD1 (6 bases). V lost 5 bases to trimming and J lost 3 bases, with 25 bases between them. The CDR3 is 18 residues long. Germline V gene sequence: CDR1 SGHTA, CDR2 FQGNSA. CDR3 sequence (DNA): TGTGCCAGCAGCCGACCGCCCACAGGGTGGAGAGGGGAAGAGACCCAGTACTTC. This sequence encodes CASSRPPTGWRGEETQYF.

In this sample, this clonotype turned up many times. V gene TRBV7-2 combines with J gene TRBJ2-3; D is perhaps TRBD1 or TRBD2 (6 bases each). The length of the CDR3 is 20 residues. The V end lost 4 bases, the J end lost 3 bases, and 29 bases lay between the germline ends. Germline CDR1 reads SGHTA; CDR2 reads FQGNSA. The CDR3 loop is CASSSLRLGGRPRVTDTQYF. Written as DNA, the CDR3 is TGTGCCAGCAGCTCATTGAGGCTGGGGGGCCGACCTAGGGTTACAGATACGCAGTATTTT.

V gene TRBV10-3 combines with J gene TRBJ2-6, with 9 bases fitting TRBD1. With V trimmed by 4 bases and J by 2 bases, 9 bases remained unmatched. The germline CDR1 and CDR2 sequences are ENHRY and SYGVKD. This CDR3 region has 18 residues. The CDR3 DNA is TGTGCCATCAGTGGGGGACAGGGTCCTATAACTGGGGCCAACGTCCTGACTTTC. Translating gives CAISGGQGPITGANVLTF.

This clonotype was observed a few times. The CDR3 is CSAREPWTESSPLHF. As DNA, the CDR3 is TGCAGTGCTAGAGAACCCTGGACAGAAAGTTCACCCCTCCACTTT. The V call is TRBV20-1, the J call TRBJ1-6, with D possibly matching TRBD1 (6 bases). Trimming shortened V by 0 bases and J by 9 bases, and 15 bases separated the two germline ends. CDR3 length: 15 amino acids. Germline CDR1 is DFQATT and CDR2 is SNEGSKA (reference sequence).

The chain employs TRBV7-9 and TRBJ2-7; possibly TRBD2 for D (7 bases). Germline values: CDR1 SEHNR, CDR2 FQNEAQ (reference sequence). V gave up 6 bases and J gave up 6 bases, with 21 bases separating them. This CDR3 comprises 15 residues. The CDR3 here is CASSSEAGASGEQYF. The CDR3 DNA reads TGTGCCAGCAGTTCTGAGGCGGGGGCATCGGGCGAGCAGTACTTC.

V usage is TRBV19 and J usage is TRBJ1-6; D call uncertain. This CDR3 has 13 amino acids. The V gene's germline CDR1 is LNHDA and CDR2 SQIVND (reference sequence). Trimming cost V 2 bases and J 7 bases, with 6 bases left between them. This chain's CDR3 is CASSITENSPLHF. The CDR3 region has the DNA TGTGCCAGTAGTATAACCGAAAATTCACCCCTCCACTTT. Full variable domain (outside the CDR3, taken from reference TRBV19 and TRBJ1-6): DGGITQSPKYLFRKEGQNVTLSCEQNLNHDAMYWYRQDPGQGLRLIYYSQIVNDFQKGDIAEGYSVSREKKESFPLTVTSAQKNPTAFYLCASSITENSPLHFGNGTRLTVT.

This clonotype was counted many times. The chain is built from TRBV7-3 and TRBJ1-4; the D is unclear. V lost 7 bases and J lost 5, with 11 bases in between. The CDR3 is 13 amino acids. CDR1 is SGHTA, CDR2 FQGTGA, per germline. The CDR3 reads CASKMAGNEKLFF. The CDR3 region has the DNA TGTGCCAGCAAAATGGCGGGAAATGAAAAACTGTTTTTT. Full variable domain (remainder filled in from reference TRBV7-3 and TRBJ1-4): GAGVSQTPSNKVTEKGKYVELRCDPISGHTALYWYRQSLGQGPEFLIYFQGTGAADDSGLPNDRFFAVRPEGSVSTLKIQRTERGDSAVYLCASKMAGNEKLFFGSGTQLSVL.

This clonotype occurred a few times. The genes are TRBV18 and TRBJ2-7; 7 bases are shared with TRBD1. V trimming: 6 bases; J trimming: 6 bases; junction bases outside the gene matches: 8. The CDR3 spans 13 residues. Per the germline V gene, CDR1 is KGHSH and CDR2 is LQKENI. The CDR3 sequence: CASSPGQDVEQYF. The DNA of the CDR3 is TGTGCCAGCTCCCCCGGACAGGACGTCGAGCAGTACTTC. Combining the CDR3 with reference TRBV18 and TRBJ2-7 gives the whole variable domain NAGVMQNPRHLVRRRGQEARLRCSPMKGHSHVYWYRQLPEEGLKFMVYLQKENIIDESGMPKERFSAEFPKEGPSILRIQQVVRGDSAAYFCASSPGQDVEQYFGPGTRLTVT.